One sample yielded the 15 T cell receptor beta chains listed below, sequenced in a study of blood T cell repertoires in COVID-19. TCRdb's table, derived via immunoSEQ multiplex PCR, lists solely in-frame clones and lacks some. The sample lists approximately 71,000 clones, roughly 80% occurring once. Material for sequencing was peripheral blood. Receptors were obtained from a human donor in a cohort sampled during active COVID-19.

The gene calls are TRBV5-1 and TRBJ2-7, with D perhaps TRBD2 (5 bases). The germline CDR1 and CDR2 sequences are SGHRS and YFSETQ. CDR3 length equals 16 residues. Trimming stripped 3 bases from V and 0 bases from J, with 16 bases between. The CDR3 reads CASSWEPHAVSYEQYF. The CDR3 DNA reads as TGCGCCAGCAGCTGGGAGCCCCACGCGGTCTCCTACGAGCAGTACTTC. Together with reference TRBV5-1 and TRBJ2-7, the CDR3 gives the full variable domain: KAGVTQTPRYLIKTRGQQVTLSCSPISGHRSVSWYQQTPGQGLQFLFEYFSETQRNKGNFPGRFSGRQFSNSRSEMNVSTLELGDSALYLCASSWEPHAVSYEQYFGPGTRLTVT.

J is TRBJ2-3 and V is TRBV5-1, with 9 bases aligning to TRBD2. V shed 4 bases, J shed 1 base, and the junction held 13 bases outside the gene matches. There are 18 residues in the CDR3. Germline assignment: CDR1 SGHRS and CDR2 YFSETQ. CDR3 nucleotides: TGCGCCAGCAGCCTTTTTGCTAGCGGGGCCTCGGGCACAGATACGCAGTATTTT. This encodes CASSLFASGASGTDTQYF.

The J gene is TRBJ2-7, the V gene TRBV7-2; 7 nucleotides line up with TRBD1. Germline trimming cut 2 bases from V and 4 bases from J; bases unmatched to any gene: 5. This CDR3 region has 14 residues. Germline V CDR1 and CDR2: SGHTA, FQGNSA. In DNA, the CDR3 is TGTGCCAGCAGCTTAAGTTTACAGGGGTACGAGCAGTACTTC. Residues: CASSLSLQGYEQYF.

V usage is TRBV18 and J usage is TRBJ2-1, with 8 bases aligning to TRBD2. J lost 2 bases, V lost 4 bases, and 1 base had no gene match. The CDR3 totals 14 residues. The germline V gene encodes CDR1 KGHSH and CDR2 LQKENI. CDR3 sequence (DNA): TGTGCCAGCTCACGTAGCGGGACCTACAATGAGCAGTTCTTC. This gives the protein CASSRSGTYNEQFF.

The rearrangement joins TRBV7-8 to TRBJ2-1; no clear D gene. The CDR3 consists of 14 residues. V was shortened by 1 base and J by 3 bases, with 7 bases between the two germline ends. CDR1 and CDR2 from the germline V gene are SGHVS and FQNEAQ. The CDR3: CASSLGVNYNEQFF. In nucleotides, the CDR3 is TGTGCCAGCAGCTTAGGAGTCAACTACAATGAGCAGTTCTTC.

The chain links TRBV21-1 to TRBJ1-5; TRBD1, the D gene given by the table, was not confirmed from the DNA. TRBV21-1 is shown as a pseudogene. This CDR3 comprises 19 residues. The CDR3 DNA sequence: TGTGCCAGCAGCAAAGAAGGAGCCCTTTGCAGGGGGCCTAATCAGCCCCAGCATTTT. Protein product: CASSKEGALCRGPNQPQHF.

The chain joins TRBV24-1 to TRBJ1-3, with D possibly TRBD1 on 6 matching bases. The CDR3 has 18 residues. The V and J ends lost 8 bases and 0 bases respectively, with 22 bases between them. Germline CDR1 and CDR2: KGHDR and SFDVKD. CDR3 protein: CATKMWGGGIGSGNTIYF. The CDR3, as DNA: TGTGCCACCAAGATGTGGGGAGGGGGGATAGGCTCTGGAAACACCATATATTTT.

J is TRBJ1-5 and V is TRBV10-3; tentative D call: TRBD1 (5 bases). The CDR3 extends over 13 amino acids. Germline V gene lookup returns CDR1 ENHRY and CDR2 SYGVKD. Trimming removed 8 bases from V and 3 bases from J, with 11 bases in between. DNA for the CDR3: TGTGCCATCGGGCAGGGCTTCAATCAGCCCCAGCATTTT. Amino acids: CAIGQGFNQPQHF.

V usage is TRBV7-2 and J usage is TRBJ2-7, with TRBD1 matching 7 bases. V lost 1 base to trimming and J lost 2 bases; unmatched junction nucleotides: 5. Germline V gene sequence: CDR1 SGHTA, CDR2 FQGNSA. CDR3 size: 15 residues. The CDR3 DNA sequence: TGTGCCAGCAGCTTAGACCCAGGGGGAGCCTACGAGCAGTACTTC. It specifies CASSLDPGGAYEQYF.

This chain links TRBV18 with TRBJ2-5; 8 positions match TRBD1. CDR3 length: 14 residues. Germline-derived CDR1 and CDR2 are KGHSH and LQKENI. Losses at the gene ends were 2 bases for V and 4 bases for J; bases not matched to a gene: 3. The CDR3 sequence is CASSPRQGAETQYF. In nucleotides, the CDR3 is TGTGCCAGCTCACCAAGGCAGGGGGCAGAGACCCAGTACTTC.

The rearrangement links TRBV6-5 to TRBJ2-7, with D perhaps TRBD1 (6 bases). V was shortened by 5 bases and J by 3 bases, with 8 bases between the two germline ends. The CDR3 consists of 12 residues. Germline values: CDR1 MNHEY, CDR2 SVGAGI. CDR3 sequence (DNA): TGTGCCAGCAGTCGAGGGGGCTACGAGCAGTACTTC. This translates into CASSRGGYEQYF.

This clone is a singleton in its sample. V gene TRBV18 combines with J gene TRBJ2-5; no firm D call. V shed 2 bases and J shed 5 bases, with 9 bases lying between them. Germline CDR1 and CDR2: KGHSH and LQKENI. CDR3 length: 13 residues. The DNA of the CDR3 is TGTGCCAGCTCACCATTCACGCGTGAGACCCAGTACTTC. Amino acid sequence: CASSPFTRETQYF. The full variable domain, in which reference TRBV18 and TRBJ2-5 provide the parts outside the CDR3, is NAGVMQNPRHLVRRRGQEARLRCSPMKGHSHVYWYRQLPEEGLKFMVYLQKENIIDESGMPKERFSAEFPKEGPSILRIQQVVRGDSAAYFCASSPFTRETQYFGPGTRLLVL.

V and J are TRBV28 and TRBJ2-5, with D possibly being TRBD1 (6 bases). V was trimmed by 5 bases and J by 5 bases, leaving 15 bases between them. Germline values: CDR1 MDHEN, CDR2 SYDVKM. The CDR3 is made up of 14 amino acids. The CDR3 is CASSGSTGLETQYF. CDR3 nucleotides: TGTGCCAGCAGTGGGTCCACAGGGTTGGAGACCCAGTACTTC.

The chain is built from TRBV24-1 and TRBJ2-3; D unresolved. Trimming pared 1 base from V and 6 bases from J, leaving 10 bases between. The CDR3 is 14 amino acids. Per germline, CDR1 KGHDR and CDR2 SFDVKD. The DNA of the CDR3 is TGTGCCACCAGTGATTTAGGAGCCCGGGATACGCAGTATTTT. Its protein product is CATSDLGARDTQYF.

The chain links TRBV4-2 to TRBJ1-6, with D unclear. Germline V CDR1 and CDR2: LGHNA, YNFKEQ. This CDR3 has 23 residues. V was pared by 1 base and J by 0 bases, with 28 bases between. CDR3 protein: CASSQGPGLGRISAGSYNSPLHF. The CDR3, as DNA: TGTGCCAGCAGCCAAGGCCCCGGTTTGGGGAGGATTTCTGCCGGCTCCTATAATTCACCCCTCCACTTT.